What follows describes a single TCR beta chain. The length of the CDR3 is 14 residues. Germline loops: CDR1 MNHEY, CDR2 SVGEGT. J was trimmed by 4 bases and V by 6 bases; bases with no gene match: 5. This specimen belongs to a study of blood T cell repertoires in COVID-19. Authors' analysis steps: Scientists estimated how many nucleated cells there were by amplifying reference gene primers. The protocol was immunoSEQ multiplex PCR, while the TCRdb copy is restricted to in-frame clones and leaves out a portion. The V and J calls and the clone size are those of that table, but D and trimming were determined from the DNA. The sample yields about 50,000 clones, roughly 77% seen once.

V usage is TRBV6-2 or TRBV6-3 and J usage is TRBJ1-1; 10 bases are a match to TRBD1. The sample was peripheral blood. This TCR was sampled from a man aged 70-80 years with active or convalescent COVID-19. CDR3 in amino acids: CASSGQGGFTEAFF. CDR3 coding DNA: TGTGCCAGCAGCGGACAGGGGGGCTTCACTGAAGCTTTCTTT.